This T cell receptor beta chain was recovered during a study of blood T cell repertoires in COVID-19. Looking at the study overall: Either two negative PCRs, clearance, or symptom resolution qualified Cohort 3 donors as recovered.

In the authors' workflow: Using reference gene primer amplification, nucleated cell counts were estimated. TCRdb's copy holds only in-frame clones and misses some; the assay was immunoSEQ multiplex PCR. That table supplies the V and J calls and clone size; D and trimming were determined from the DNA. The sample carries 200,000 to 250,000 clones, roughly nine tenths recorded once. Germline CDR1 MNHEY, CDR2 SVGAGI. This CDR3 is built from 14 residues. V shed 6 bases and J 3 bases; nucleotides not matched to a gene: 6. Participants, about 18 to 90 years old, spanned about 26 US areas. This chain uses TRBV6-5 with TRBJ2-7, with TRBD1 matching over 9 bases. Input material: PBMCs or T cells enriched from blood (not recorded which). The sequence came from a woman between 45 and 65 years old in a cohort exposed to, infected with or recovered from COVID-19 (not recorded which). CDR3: CASRLPGQGYEQYF. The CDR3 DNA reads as TGTGCCAGCAGGCTTCCGGGACAGGGCTACGAGCAGTACTTC.